This T cell receptor beta chain was identified in a study of cytomegalovirus exposure and HLA in healthy donors. Study-level results: Reportedly, TCR beta sequences accurately predicted HLA-A and HLA-B alleles in most subjects. The study found most TCR sequences rare, yet found some public TCRs in many donors. A later analysis reportedly found fewer N-insertions in an Asian-associated ancestry cluster than the roughly 670-donor mean.

This CDR3 has 14 residues. In germline, CDR1 is MNHNY, CDR2 SVGAGI (reference sequence). Trimming stripped 4 bases from V and 4 bases from J, with 13 bases between. This clone appeared a single time. Its antigen is unknown. The study ran its PCR with 60 Vbeta and 13 Jbeta primers. Clones were sequenced by immunoSEQ multiplex PCR, and TCRdb holds only the in-frame ones, with some missing. The sample holds 120,000 to 150,000 clones; roughly 80% are singletons and the top ten take 6.5% to 8.5%. Each of the donors was a healthy bone marrow donor. This chain links TRBV6-6 with TRBJ1-2, with D possibly being TRBD1 (5 bases). The origin of this receptor is a woman aged 40 to 49 in good health and CMV-seropositive. The source material was PBMCs. The CDR3 here is CASSSTSDTYGYTF. The CDR3, as DNA: TGTGCCAGCAGTTCAACCTCGGACACCTATGGCTACACCTTC.